This entry concerns a single TCR beta chain. No antigen is known for it. The Oncomine TCR Beta short-read assay generated sequence data from the DNA of cultured CD4+ T cells. TCRdb passed the PCR reads through MiXCR, listing each CDR3 protein once. The data hold some 16,000 distinct CDR3 sequences, with around 70% observed a single time. These data originate in a study of vaccination and CD4 T cells after COVID-19. The CDR3 consists of 11 residues. CDR1 is SGHTA and CDR2 is FQGNSA in the germline V gene. Trimming pared 3 bases from V and 8 bases from J, leaving 6 bases between. Treatment specified: approximately nine-day PBMC culture with coronavirus spike peptide pools or control peptides (ViraFEST assay).

This receptor was obtained from a human donor who had recovered from COVID-19. Sample: CD4+ T cells from blood, cultured in vitro. J is TRBJ2-3 and V is TRBV7-2; tentative D call: TRBD2 (5 bases). The CDR3 region is CASSLAGTQYF. Here the CDR3 DNA reads TGTGCCAGCAGCTTGGCGGGTACGCAGTATTTT.